Each of the 15 T cell receptor beta chains below was sequenced from the same sample in a study of T cell responses to AZD1222 COVID-19 vaccine. Measured with immunoSEQ multiplex PCR; TCRdb has only the in-frame clones, and not every one. The sample has 130,000 or so clones, approximately 90% seen once; the top ten hold 2.5% to 4%. The sample was peripheral blood, taken on day 0 of AZD1222 vaccination. The receptors originated from an adult in good health.

V usage is TRBV4-1 and J usage is TRBJ1-2; a possible D gene is TRBD1 (6 bases). V lost 1 base and J 1 base, leaving 13 bases between the germline ends. Germline CDR1 and CDR2: MGHRA and YSYEKL. This CDR3 is built from 16 residues. In nucleotides, the CDR3 is TGCGCCAGCAGCCAAGTTTCGGGGGGGCATAACTATGGCTACACCTTC. As protein: CASSQVSGGHNYGYTF.

The CDR3 spells CASSQEGTGAYTEAFF. The CDR3 region has the DNA TGTGCCAGCAGCCAAGAGGGGACAGGAGCCTACACTGAAGCTTTCTTT. V usage is TRBV3-1 (or the pseudogene TRBV3-2) and J usage is TRBJ1-1; 8 bases are a match to TRBD1. The CDR3 runs to 16 residues. Trimming at V came to 0 bases and at J to 3 bases, leaving 6 bases not matched to a gene. Germline-derived CDR1 and CDR2 are LGHDT and YNNKEL (reference sequence).

The chain uses TRBV5-4 and TRBJ1-4; TRBD1 is a possible D gene (5 bases). CDR1 and CDR2 (germline): SGHNT, YYREEE (reference sequence). The CDR3 is 15 residues long. The V and J ends lost 0 bases and 7 bases respectively, with 13 bases between them. CDR3 bases: TGTGCCAGCAGCTTGGGCGATGGGGACGGTGAAAAACTGTTTTTT. Its translation is CASSLGDGDGEKLFF. The full variable domain, rest sourced from reference TRBV5-4 and TRBJ1-4, is ETGVTQSPTHLIKTRGQQVTLRCSSQSGHNTVSWYQQALGQGPQFIFQYYREEENGRGNFPPRFSGLQFPNYSSELNVNALELDDSALYLCASSLGDGDGEKLFFGSGTQLSVL.

In regard to this clone: Other nucleotide sequences in the sample specify the same CDR3. The J gene is TRBJ1-6, the V gene TRBV4-2; D is unclear. The CDR3 extends over 16 amino acids. The V end was cut by 0 bases, the J end by 4 bases, with 10 bases between. Germline V gene lookup returns CDR1 LGHNA and CDR2 YNFKEQ. Here the CDR3 reads CASSQDRGAYNSPLHF. Written as DNA, the CDR3 is TGTGCCAGCAGCCAAGATCGGGGTGCTTATAATTCACCCCTCCACTTT.

The V and J genes are TRBV15 and TRBJ2-1, with 10 bases lining up with TRBD2. Germline V gives CDR1 LNHNV, CDR2 YYDKDF (reference sequence). V dropped 5 bases and J dropped 4; count of bases not matched to a gene: 5. This CDR3 has 15 amino acids. In nucleotides, the CDR3 is TGTGCCACCAGCCGGATACTAGCGGGGTACAATGAGCAGTTCTTC. Translated: CATSRILAGYNEQFF.

The chain links TRBV15 to TRBJ1-4, with D possibly TRBD1 on 6 matching bases. The CDR3 has 14 residues. Looked up from germline, CDR1 is LNHNV and CDR2 is YYDKDF (reference sequence). Trimming removed 5 bases at V and 8 bases at J, with 15 bases between. CDR3 in amino acids: CATSEGGSYEKLFF. DNA for the CDR3: TGTGCCACCAGCGAAGGGGGGTCTTACGAAAAACTGTTTTTT.

V is TRBV2 and J is TRBJ1-1, with D possibly TRBD1 on 6 matching bases. This CDR3 is built from 14 residues. The germline CDR1 and CDR2 sequences are SNHLY and FYNNEI. Trimming stripped 6 bases from V and 4 bases from J, with 15 bases between. CDR3: CASRYRVLGTEAFF. The CDR3 bases are TGTGCCAGCAGATACAGGGTACTGGGCACTGAAGCTTTCTTT.

This chain links TRBV28 with TRBJ2-3, with D possibly matching TRBD1 (5 bases). CDR1 is MDHEN and CDR2 is SYDVKM in the germline V gene. Trimming removed 7 bases at V and 1 base at J, with 12 bases between. This CDR3 is built from 14 residues. The CDR3 loop reads CASTLLRGTDTQYF. CDR3 nucleotides: TGTGCCAGCACCCTACTCAGGGGCACAGATACGCAGTATTTT.

The chain carries TRBV30 and TRBJ1-4; D is uncertain. The germline CDR1 and CDR2 sequences are GTSNPN and SVGIG (reference sequence). Trimming removed 2 bases from V and 8 bases from J, with 15 bases in between. The CDR3 loop spans 14 amino acids. The CDR3 DNA follows: TGTGCCTGGAGTCATTTCAACATGGGCGAAAAACTGTTTTTT. Translating gives CAWSHFNMGEKLFF. Together with reference TRBV30 and TRBJ1-4, the CDR3 gives the full variable domain: SQTIHQWPATLVQPVGSPLSLECTVEGTSNPNLYWYRQAAGRGLQLLFYSVGIGQISSEVPQNLSASRPQDRQFILSSKKLLLSDSGFYLCAWSHFNMGEKLFFGSGTQLSVL.

The chain recombines TRBV10-3 with TRBJ2-5; D not resolved. Germline CDR1 is ENHRY and CDR2 is SYGVKD. Trimming took 0 bases from V and 4 from J, leaving 9 bases between them. CDR3 length equals 14 residues. CDR3 region: CAISESASAETQYF. The CDR3, as DNA: TGTGCCATCAGTGAGTCGGCTAGTGCAGAGACCCAGTACTTC.

This rearrangement joins TRBV28 to TRBJ1-2; no reliable D call. CDR1 and CDR2 (germline): MDHEN, SYDVKM. The CDR3 is made up of 14 amino acids. Trimming stripped 7 bases from V and 0 bases from J, with 12 bases between. CDR3 in DNA: TGTGCCAGCAACAGAAGGTCAGCTAACTATGGCTACACCTTC. This codes for CASNRRSANYGYTF.

This chain uses TRBV6-2 or TRBV6-3 with TRBJ2-1, with TRBD2 matching over 13 bases. After removal of 6 bases from V and 10 bases from J, the junction contained 6 bases not matched to a gene. Germline lookup yields CDR1 MNHEY and CDR2 SVGEGT. CDR3 size: 14 residues. The CDR3 region has the DNA TGTGCCAGCAGCCGACTAGCGGGAGGCCGGGAGCAGTTCTTC. Translation: CASSRLAGGREQFF.

The chain employs TRBV24-1 and TRBJ2-3; TRBD1 agrees at 7 bases. V lost 4 bases, J lost 2 bases, and 11 bases stayed unmatched. Germline V gene lookup returns CDR1 KGHDR and CDR2 SFDVKD. The CDR3 consists of 17 residues. In nucleotides, the CDR3 is TGTGCCACCAGTGACCGGCCGAGGGGGCCCCACACAGATACGCAGTATTTT. This encodes CATSDRPRGPHTDTQYF.

The chain is built from TRBV5-1 and TRBJ2-7; 8 bases line up with TRBD1. The V gene end was trimmed by 4 bases and the J gene end by 7 bases; junction bases not matched to a gene: 10. CDR1 and CDR2 (germline): SGHRS, YFSETQ. CDR3 length: 14 residues. CDR3 sequence (DNA): TGCGCCAGCAGCCTACAGGGGGGTTGGTTGGAGCAGTACTTC. Protein: CASSLQGGWLEQYF.

The J gene is TRBJ1-1, the V gene TRBV10-1; 7 bases fit TRBD1. Looked up from germline, CDR1 is WNHNN and CDR2 is SYGVQD (reference sequence). The ends lost 6 bases at V and 6 bases at J; junction bases unmatched: 4. This CDR3 contains 12 residues. The CDR3 region has the DNA TGCGCCAGCAGACAGGGGAGGGCTGAAGCTTTCTTT. It yields the protein CASRQGRAEAFF.